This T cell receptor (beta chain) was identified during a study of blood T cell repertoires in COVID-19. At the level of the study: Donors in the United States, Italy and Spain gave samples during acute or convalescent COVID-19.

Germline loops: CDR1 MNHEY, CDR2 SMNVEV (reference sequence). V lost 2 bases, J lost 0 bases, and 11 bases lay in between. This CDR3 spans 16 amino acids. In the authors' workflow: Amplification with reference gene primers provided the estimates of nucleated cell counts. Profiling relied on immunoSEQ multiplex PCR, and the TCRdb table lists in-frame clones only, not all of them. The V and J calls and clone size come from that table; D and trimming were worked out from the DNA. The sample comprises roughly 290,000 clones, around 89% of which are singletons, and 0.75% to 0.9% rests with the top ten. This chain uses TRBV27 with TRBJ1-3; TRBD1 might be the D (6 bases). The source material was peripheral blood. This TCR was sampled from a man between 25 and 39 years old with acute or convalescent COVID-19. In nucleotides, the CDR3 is TGTGCCAGCAGTTTAGGAGGACAGAGCTCTGGAAACACCATATATTTT. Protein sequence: CASSLGGQSSGNTIYF.